Included here is one T cell receptor beta chain sequence, with context. Its target is unknown. Germline CDR1 is SQVTM and CDR2 is ANQGSEA. CDR3 length: 12 residues. These data originate in a study of T cells expressing NK-cell markers. Overall study context: According to the study, TCR beta repertoires originated from sorted CD3+CD56+NKG2C+, CD3+CD56+NKG2C- and CD3+CD56-NKG2C+ T cells.

Overall study results and limits: Of CD8+ T cells, roughly 1.0-7.0% belonged to dominant NKG2C+ clonotypes in six or seven donors.

No DNA is given; TCRdb re-called the 5' RACE reads and lists each CDR3 protein once. The sample shows fewer than 400,000 distinct CDR3 sequences, and roughly 10% sits with its ten largest clones. The rearrangement joins TRBV29-1 to TRBJ1-1; the TCRdb D gene call, TRBD1, has no DNA to confirm it. Sequenced: blood T cells: a sorted CD56 or NKG2C T cell subset, CD4+ or CD8+ T cells, or bulk PBMC T cells (not recorded which). This TCR came from a woman aged 45-60 years in good health. CDR3 amino acids: CSVGGGVAEAFF.